This T cell receptor beta chain emerged from a study of glioma-infiltrating T cells after dendritic cell vaccination. Study overall: Dendritic cells derived from monocytes and pulsed with autologous tumor lysate formed the vaccine.

The PCR used 60 V beta and 13 J beta primers. The assay was immunoSEQ multiplex PCR, and TCRdb's table has in-frame clones only and misses some. The sample lists more than 85,000 clones, about 84% occurring once. Isocitrate dehydrogenase mutation was absent in all glioblastoma patients. With 4 bases clipped from V and 5 bases from J, the junction kept 8 bases outside the gene matches. Germline lookup yields CDR1 LNHDA and CDR2 SQIVND (reference sequence). This CDR3 spans 15 amino acids. This chain connects TRBV19 to TRBJ1-2; 9 bases match TRBD1. The TCR comes from a human donor with glioblastoma. This material consisted of blood, taken before dendritic cell vaccination. The CDR3 is CASSTWTGAPYGYTF. CDR3 coding DNA: TGTGCCAGTAGTACTTGGACAGGGGCCCCGTATGGCTACACCTTC.